The 29 T cell receptor beta chains presented below share a single source sample, sequenced in a study of shared clonotypes between healthy human individuals. Libraries were prepared by immunoSEQ multiplex PCR; TCRdb keeps only in-frame clonotypes and omits some of them. The data show 550,000 to 800,000 clones, with approximately 79% seen just once and under 2% held by the top ten. The sequenced sample consisted of memory CD4+ T cells sorted from blood. The subset is: CD45RA-negative fraction. The receptors shown here come from a woman in her twenties or thirties in good health.

The chain uses TRBV7-9 and TRBJ1-1, with 9 bases lining up with TRBD1. The germline CDR1 and CDR2 sequences are SEHNR and FQNEAQ (reference sequence). There are 15 residues in the CDR3. Trimming removed 5 bases from V and 5 bases from J; junction bases left unmatched: 9. CDR3 sequence reads: CASSVRQGGNTEAFF. The CDR3 DNA sequence: TGTGCCAGCAGCGTACGACAGGGGGGAAATACTGAAGCTTTCTTT.

The V call is TRBV7-2, the J call TRBJ2-7, with 9 bases that match TRBD2. Unmatched junction bases numbered 13, after V lost 5 bases and J lost 5 bases. CDR3 length equals 16 residues. In germline, CDR1 is SGHTA, CDR2 FQGNSA. The CDR3 here is CASSPTIAGEFHEQYF. The CDR3 nucleotides are TGTGCCAGCAGCCCCACTATAGCGGGAGAGTTCCACGAGCAGTACTTC. The full variable domain, in which reference TRBV7-2 and TRBJ2-7 provide the parts outside the CDR3, is GAGVSQSPSNKVTEKGKDVELRCDPISGHTALYWYRQSLGQGLEFLIYFQGNSAPDKSGLPSDRFSAERTGGSVSTLTIQRTQQEDSAVYLCASSPTIAGEFHEQYFGPGTRLTVT.

The gene calls are TRBV28 and TRBJ1-4; D is unclear. Germline V lookup: CDR1 MDHEN, CDR2 SYDVKM. There are 12 residues in the CDR3. Trimming shortened V by 2 bases and J by 12 bases, and 10 bases separated the two germline ends. CDR3 protein: CASSLAGEELFF. CDR3 nucleotide sequence: TGTGCCAGCAGTTTAGCCGGGGAAGAACTGTTTTTT. Variable domain in full (rest from reference TRBV28 and TRBJ1-4): DVKVTQSSRYLVKRTGEKVFLECVQDMDHENMFWYRQDPGLGLRLIYFSYDVKMKEKGDIPEGYSVSREKKERFSLILESASTNQTSMYLCASSLAGEELFFGSGTQLSVL.

The chain has TRBV5-4 and TRBJ2-7, with 7 bases lining up with TRBD2. This CDR3 contains 15 residues. CDR1 and CDR2 (germline): SGHNT, YYREEE (reference sequence). After removal of 0 bases from V and 3 bases from J, the junction contained 6 bases not matched to a gene. The CDR3 sequence: CASSLEPSGNYEQYF. For the CDR3, the DNA is TGTGCCAGCAGCTTGGAACCTAGCGGAAACTACGAGCAGTACTTC. The full variable domain, in which reference TRBV5-4 and TRBJ2-7 provide the parts outside the CDR3, is ETGVTQSPTHLIKTRGQQVTLRCSSQSGHNTVSWYQQALGQGPQFIFQYYREEENGRGNFPPRFSGLQFPNYSSELNVNALELDDSALYLCASSLEPSGNYEQYFGPGTRLTVT.

This clone occurred once. V gene TRBV14 combines with J gene TRBJ2-5, with a tentative D call TRBD2 (6 bases). This CDR3 is 15 amino acids long. Germline V gene lookup returns CDR1 SGHDN and CDR2 FVKESK. Trimming removed 4 bases from V and 2 bases from J, with 14 bases in between. CDR3 residues: CASSPGERSQETQYF. The CDR3 DNA follows: TGTGCCAGCAGCCCGGGGGAGAGGTCACAAGAGACCCAGTACTTC.

This sequence joins TRBV6-5 and TRBJ1-1; 7 bases match TRBD1. V shed 6 bases, J shed 3 bases, and the junction held 4 bases outside the gene matches. The CDR3 length is 13 residues. Germline CDR1 is MNHEY and CDR2 is SVGAGI. CDR3 in DNA: TGTGCCAGCAGCGGGACAGAGTACACTGAAGCTTTCTTT. As protein: CASSGTEYTEAFF.

This chain links TRBV10-1 with TRBJ2-1; 11 bases fit TRBD2. This CDR3 region has 15 residues. CDR1 WNHNN and CDR2 SYGVQD come from the germline V gene (reference sequence). The V gene end was trimmed by 4 bases and the J gene end by 7 bases; junction bases not matched to a gene: 6. CDR3 nucleotides: TGCGCCAGCAGTGCGACTAGCGGGACATGGAATGAGCAGTTCTTC. It specifies CASSATSGTWNEQFF.

The chain has TRBV12-1 and TRBJ1-1; the table calls TRBD1, which could not be checked here. TRBV12-1 is noted as a pseudogene. CDR3 size: 17 residues. The CDR3 coding sequence is TGTGCCAGCAGCCGTTATTTCAGGGATTCCTTCCGCACTGAAGCTTTCTTT. This encodes CASSRYFRDSFRTEAFF.

In this sample, this clone turned up a few times. The V call is TRBV6-6, the J call TRBJ1-5; D is uncertain. There are 13 residues in the CDR3. Germline V CDR1 and CDR2: MNHNY, SVGAGI (reference sequence). The V end was cut by 5 bases, the J end by 0 bases, with 5 bases between. CDR3 sequence: CASSLDSNQPQHF. The CDR3 region has the DNA TGTGCCAGCAGTCTAGATAGCAATCAGCCCCAGCATTTT.

The genes are TRBV29-1 and TRBJ2-1, with no clear D. Germline V gene data show CDR1 as SQVTM and CDR2 as ANQGSEA. Trimming took off 4 bases at V and 6 bases at J, with 16 bases between the two ends. This CDR3 has 14 amino acids. CDR3 region: CSVGLGLVGNEQFF. CDR3 nucleotides: TGCAGCGTTGGACTTGGGTTAGTGGGCAATGAGCAGTTCTTC.

The rearrangement joins TRBV5-5 to TRBJ1-5; tentatively, D is TRBD1 (5 bases). Trimming cost V 2 bases and J 3 bases, with 9 bases left between them. The CDR3 is 14 amino acids. Germline CDR1 and CDR2: SGHKS and YYEKEE (reference sequence). The CDR3 reads CASSFAGYNQPQHF. The CDR3 coding sequence is TGTGCCAGCAGCTTCGCAGGGTACAATCAGCCCCAGCATTTT.

V and J are TRBV29-1 and TRBJ2-3; TRBD1 aligns across 9 bases. Germline assignment: CDR1 SQVTM and CDR2 ANQGSEA. The CDR3 has 19 amino acids. The ends lost 4 bases at V and 1 base at J; junction bases unmatched: 18. The CDR3 bases are TGCAGCGTTGTGGGACCCGGCGGGACAGGGATTCCCGGCACAGATACGCAGTATTTT. Its translation is CSVVGPGGTGIPGTDTQYF.

The rearrangement joins TRBV9 to TRBJ1-1; no clear D. V shed 7 bases and J shed 5 bases, with 18 bases lying between them. CDR3 size: 14 residues. Germline lookup yields CDR1 SGDLS and CDR2 YYNGEE. CDR3 nucleotides: TGTGCCAGCTCTACGCTCTGGAGGGAGACTGAAGCTTTCTTT. Its translation is CASSTLWRETEAFF.

CDR3 loop: CASRFGTGGTGELFF. As DNA, the CDR3 is TGTGCCAGTAGATTTGGGACAGGGGGCACCGGGGAGCTGTTTTTT. The V call is TRBV19, the J call TRBJ2-2; 11 bases line up with TRBD1. V lost 6 bases, J lost 4 bases, and 4 bases stayed unmatched. This CDR3 region has 15 residues. Germline CDR1 reads LNHDA; CDR2 reads SQIVND (reference sequence).

The J gene is TRBJ1-2, the V gene TRBV7-9, with a weak D call TRBD1 (5 bases). The CDR3 consists of 15 residues. The germline V gene has CDR1 SEHNR and CDR2 FQNEAQ (reference sequence). Between the trimmed V and J ends, which lost 5 bases and 5 bases, there was a span of 18 bases. The CDR3, as DNA: TGTGCCAGCAGCCCCTTGACAGACGGGGTTTATGGCTACACCTTC. It is translated as CASSPLTDGVYGYTF.

The V and J genes are TRBV14 and TRBJ2-7; tentatively, D is TRBD2 (7 bases). CDR3 size: 17 residues. CDR1 SGHDN and CDR2 FVKESK come from the germline V gene. V lost 0 bases and J lost 9, with 24 bases in between. The CDR3 protein is CASSQDGLVGGDAVQYF. The DNA for the CDR3 is TGTGCCAGCAGCCAAGATGGGTTGGTAGGGGGGGACGCTGTGCAGTACTTC.

The gene calls are TRBV2 and TRBJ1-1, with a tentative D call TRBD1 (5 bases). The germline V and J ends were trimmed by 9 bases and 1 base, with 21 bases remaining between them. The germline gives CDR1 SNHLY, CDR2 FYNNEI. The CDR3 has 16 amino acids. The CDR3 loop reads CASRVAAGYRNTEAFF. In DNA, the CDR3 is TGTGCCAGTAGGGTCGCGGCAGGGTATAGGAACACTGAAGCTTTCTTT. Drawing the rest from reference TRBV2 and TRBJ1-1, the complete variable domain is EPEVTQTPSHQVTQMGQEVILRCVPISNHLYFYWYRQILGQKVEFLVSFYNNEISEKSEIFDDQFSVERPDGSNFTLKIRSTKLEDSAMYFCASRVAAGYRNTEAFFGQGTRLTVV.

V and J are TRBV6-5 and TRBJ2-1; 7 bases fit TRBD2. This CDR3 has 15 amino acids. V dropped 10 bases and J dropped 0; count of bases not matched to a gene: 9. Looked up from germline, CDR1 is MNHEY and CDR2 is SVGAGI. CDR3 region: CATREERDSYNEQFF. The CDR3 nucleotides read TGTGCCACCAGAGAGGAGCGGGACTCCTACAATGAGCAGTTCTTC.

This clone is a singleton in its sample. CDR3 amino acids: CASSLPPLGGPDTQYF. DNA for the CDR3: TGTGCCAGCAGCTTGCCCCCTCTGGGAGGGCCGGATACGCAGTATTTT. This sequence joins TRBV5-4 and TRBJ2-3; 7 bases agree with TRBD2. The CDR3 is 16 amino acids. Germline CDR1 SGHNT, CDR2 YYREEE (reference sequence). V lost 1 base and J lost 6; bases outside the gene matches: 11.

The chain links TRBV5-1 to TRBJ1-1, with 7 bases matching TRBD1. Germline V gene data show CDR1 as SGHRS and CDR2 as YFSETQ. CDR3 size: 15 residues. With V trimmed by 0 bases and J by 1 base, 3 bases remained unmatched. This CDR3 reads CASSLGDSKNTEAFF. The DNA of the CDR3 is TGCGCCAGCAGCTTGGGGGACAGTAAGAACACTGAAGCTTTCTTT. The complete variable domain, with remaining parts taken from reference TRBV5-1 and TRBJ1-1, reads KAGVTQTPRYLIKTRGQQVTLSCSPISGHRSVSWYQQTPGQGLQFLFEYFSETQRNKGNFPGRFSGRQFSNSRSEMNVSTLELGDSALYLCASSLGDSKNTEAFFGQGTRLTVV.

The chain employs TRBV28 and TRBJ2-1, with a weak D call TRBD2 (6 bases). V was clipped by 2 bases and J by 7 bases, with 12 bases between them. The CDR3 consists of 14 residues. Germline CDR1 is MDHEN and CDR2 is SYDVKM. CDR3 nucleotide sequence: TGTGCCAGCAGTTTAGGTGGGACTGCAAATGAGCAGTTCTTC. Protein sequence: CASSLGGTANEQFF.

The genes are TRBV25-1 and TRBJ1-4; the match to TRBD1 covers 7 bases. Trimming took 6 bases from V and 2 from J; bases not matched to a gene: 6. The CDR3 has 15 residues. Per germline, CDR1 MGHDK and CDR2 SYGVNS. The CDR3 spells CASRGIRGTNEKLFF. For the CDR3, the DNA is TGTGCCAGCAGGGGAATCAGGGGGACTAATGAAAAACTGTTTTTT. The complete variable domain, with remaining parts taken from reference TRBV25-1 and TRBJ1-4, reads EADIYQTPRYLVIGTGKKITLECSQTMGHDKMYWYQQDPGMELHLIHYSYGVNSTEKGDLSSESTVSRIRTEHFPLTLESARPSHTSQYLCASRGIRGTNEKLFFGSGTQLSVL.

The chain joins TRBV6-1 to TRBJ2-5, with D possibly being TRBD1 or TRBD2 (5 bases each). Germline V gives CDR1 MNHNS, CDR2 SASEGT. This CDR3 spans 14 amino acids. With 4 bases removed from V and 3 bases from J, the gap between germline ends came to 12 bases. CDR3 nucleotide sequence: TGTGCCAGCAGTGCGTCCGGGACGGAAGAGACCCAGTACTTC. Its protein product is CASSASGTEETQYF.

The table lists this clone with many counts. The chain joins TRBV28 to TRBJ2-5; 7 nucleotides agree with TRBD1. Germline CDR1 and CDR2: MDHEN and SYDVKM. The V and J ends lost 5 bases and 5 bases, in that order; junction bases with no gene match: 17. This CDR3 is 17 amino acids long. The CDR3 reads CASSSQQGTTKLETQYF. As DNA, the CDR3 is TGTGCCAGCAGTAGCCAACAGGGGACCACCAAATTGGAGACCCAGTACTTC.

The chain carries TRBV18 and TRBJ2-3; TRBD1 agrees at 7 bases. The junction had 7 bases not matched to a gene; V was cut back by 3 bases and J by 4 bases. The CDR3 sequence is 15 residues long. Germline V gene data show CDR1 as KGHSH and CDR2 as LQKENI. CDR3 sequence: CASSPSLQGADTQYF. The CDR3 coding sequence is TGTGCCAGCTCACCTTCCTTGCAGGGGGCAGATACGCAGTATTTT.

The rearrangement links TRBV6-6 to TRBJ2-3; possibly TRBD2 for D (6 bases). Germline CDR1 is MNHNY and CDR2 is SVGAGI (reference sequence). Trimming pared 0 bases from V and 4 bases from J, leaving 14 bases between. The length of the CDR3 is 16 residues. The CDR3 DNA follows: TGTGCCAGCAGTTACTCGATTCAAGGCGGGGCAGATACGCAGTATTTT. It encodes CASSYSIQGGADTQYF.

A single count supports this clone. The chain has TRBV28 and TRBJ1-5; D possibly corresponds to TRBD1 (6 bases). Germline CDR1 is MDHEN and CDR2 is SYDVKM. V lost 6 bases and J lost 1, with 13 bases in between. CDR3 length equals 15 residues. CDR3 protein: CASSTGRESNQPQHF. CDR3 in DNA: TGTGCCAGCAGCACAGGGAGGGAGAGCAATCAGCCCCAGCATTTT.

The chain carries TRBV25-1 and TRBJ2-3; 10 bases are a match to TRBD2. There are 16 residues in the CDR3. With V trimmed by 5 bases and J by 3 bases, 8 bases remained unmatched. Per the germline V gene, CDR1 is MGHDK and CDR2 is SYGVNS. The DNA for the CDR3 is TGTGCCAGCAGTAGCGGGAGGGCCGGTGTGACAGATACGCAGTATTTT. Protein: CASSSGRAGVTDTQYF.

The V gene is TRBV10-3, the J gene TRBJ2-7, with unresolved D. The CDR3 runs 16 residues. V was clipped by 3 bases and J by 7 bases, with 22 bases between them. CDR1 is ENHRY and CDR2 is SYGVKD in the germline V gene. CDR3 sequence (DNA): TGTGCCATCAGTGACCCCCCCGGTAGGGCTAGTCAAGAGCAGTACTTC. Translating it yields CAISDPPGRASQEQYF.